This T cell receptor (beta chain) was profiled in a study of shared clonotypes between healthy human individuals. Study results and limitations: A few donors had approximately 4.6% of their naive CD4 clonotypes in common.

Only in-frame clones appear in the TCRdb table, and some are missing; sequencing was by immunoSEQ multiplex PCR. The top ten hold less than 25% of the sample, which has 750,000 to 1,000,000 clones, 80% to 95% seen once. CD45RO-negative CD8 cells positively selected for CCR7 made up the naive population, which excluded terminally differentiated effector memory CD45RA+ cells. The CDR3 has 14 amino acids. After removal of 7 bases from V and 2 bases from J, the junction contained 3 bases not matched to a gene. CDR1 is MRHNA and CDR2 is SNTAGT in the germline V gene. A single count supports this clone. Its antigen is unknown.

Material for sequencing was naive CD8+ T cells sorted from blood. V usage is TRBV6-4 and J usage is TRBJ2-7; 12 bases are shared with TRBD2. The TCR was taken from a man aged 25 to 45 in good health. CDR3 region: CASTWTSGTYEQYF. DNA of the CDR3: TGTGCCAGCACTTGGACTAGCGGGACCTACGAGCAGTACTTC.